This entry is about one T cell receptor (beta chain). Its antigen is not known. The data derive from a study of cytomegalovirus exposure and HLA in healthy donors. Per germline, CDR1 SGHRS and CDR2 YFSETQ. The V and J ends lost 5 bases and 6 bases, in that order; junction bases with no gene match: 6. The CDR3 totals 14 residues. TCRdb's table, derived via immunoSEQ multiplex PCR, lists solely in-frame clones and lacks some. In the table there are approximately 82,000 clones, approximately 95% of which are singletons. General study results and limits: Subsequent analysis revealed that first-cohort TCR clusters tended to co-occur in the roughly 120 validation repertoires. In vitro testing confirmed a few CMV-associated chains as specific for CMV antigens. Rarity marked most TCR sequences, yet some public TCRs occurred in many donors. The classifier, whose performance was assessed in both the original and validation cohorts, reportedly diagnosed cytomegalovirus status with high specificity and sensitivity.

This receptor was obtained from a woman under 30 in good health and CMV-seronegative. The chain is built from TRBV5-1 and TRBJ2-1; 9 nucleotides agree with TRBD1. The sample taken for sequencing was PBMCs. DNA for the CDR3: TGCGCCAGCAGGTCCGGGACAGGGCGCAATGAGCAGTTCTTC. Translated: CASRSGTGRNEQFF.